These T cell receptor beta chains were read from a single sample in a study of shared clonotypes between healthy human individuals. TCRdb's copy holds only in-frame clones and misses some; the assay was immunoSEQ multiplex PCR. The data hold 950,000 to 1,200,000 clones, with 60% to 85% observed a single time. Specimen: memory CD4+ T cells from PBMCs. Source of these receptors: a man aged 18 to 30 in good health. Some clones in this sample may be carry-over from other donors' samples. Each CDR3 is given without its conserved first and last residue.

>TRBJ2-7|TRBV6-7
ASSRPGQGSYEQY
>TRBJ1-1|TRBV6-1
ASSPVNTEAF
>TRBJ2-3|TRBV4-1
ASSQEGAPSDTQY
>TRBJ1-2|TRBV27
ASSLTGGGYGYT
>TRBJ2-7|TRBV2
ASSADRGPYEQY
>TRBJ1-5|TRBV7-2
ASSFHGQGQPQH
>TRBJ1-3|TRBV5-1
ASSLGAGTGNTIY
>TRBJ1-3|TRBV7-9
ASSRPGGYSGNTIY
>TRBJ2-3|TRBV5-1
ASSLGGLAATDTQY
>TRBJ2-7|TRBV5-1
ASSSTSGSSEQY